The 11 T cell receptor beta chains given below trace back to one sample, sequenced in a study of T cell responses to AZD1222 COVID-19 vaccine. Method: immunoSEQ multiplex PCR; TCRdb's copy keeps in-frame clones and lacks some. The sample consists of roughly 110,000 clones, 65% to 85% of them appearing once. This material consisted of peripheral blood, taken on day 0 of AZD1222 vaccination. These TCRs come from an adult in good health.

The CDR3 here is CASSPSMTTEAFF. The CDR3 DNA reads as TGCGCCAGCAGTCCCAGTATGACCACTGAAGCTTTCTTT. V is TRBV4-1 and J is TRBJ1-1; D is ambiguous. Trimming removed 6 bases at V and 4 bases at J, with 12 bases between. This CDR3 region has 13 residues. The V gene's germline CDR1 is MGHRA and CDR2 YSYEKL.

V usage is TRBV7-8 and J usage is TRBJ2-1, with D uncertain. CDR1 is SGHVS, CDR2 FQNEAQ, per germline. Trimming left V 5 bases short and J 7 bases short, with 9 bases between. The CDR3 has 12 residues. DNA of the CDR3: TGTGCCAGCAGCCTACAGAGGAATGAGCAGTTCTTC. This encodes CASSLQRNEQFF.

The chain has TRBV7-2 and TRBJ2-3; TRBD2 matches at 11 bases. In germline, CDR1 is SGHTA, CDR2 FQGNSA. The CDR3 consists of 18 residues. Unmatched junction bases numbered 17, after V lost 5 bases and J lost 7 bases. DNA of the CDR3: TGTGCCAGCAGCCCACAGTCGTCTAGCGGGGGGTCCACCCATACGCAGTATTTT. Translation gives CASSPQSSSGGSTHTQYF.

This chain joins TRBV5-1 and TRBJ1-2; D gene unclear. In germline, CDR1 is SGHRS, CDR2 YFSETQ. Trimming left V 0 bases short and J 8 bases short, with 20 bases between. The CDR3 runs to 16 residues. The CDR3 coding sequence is TGCGCCAGCAGCTTGGTTTGGGGAACAAGGTCGGGAGGCTACACCTTC. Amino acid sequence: CASSLVWGTRSGGYTF.

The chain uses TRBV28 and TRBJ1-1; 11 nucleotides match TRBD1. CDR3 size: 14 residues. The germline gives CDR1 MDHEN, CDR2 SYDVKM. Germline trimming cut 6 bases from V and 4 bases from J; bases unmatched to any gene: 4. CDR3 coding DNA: TGTGCCAGCAGCGTCGGGACAGGGGGCACTGAAGCTTTCTTT. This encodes CASSVGTGGTEAFF.

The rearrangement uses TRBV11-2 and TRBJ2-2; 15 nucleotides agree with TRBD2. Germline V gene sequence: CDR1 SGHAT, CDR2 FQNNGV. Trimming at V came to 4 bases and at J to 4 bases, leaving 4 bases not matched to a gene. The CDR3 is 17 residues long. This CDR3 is CASSSGTSGGLTGELFF. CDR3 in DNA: TGTGCCAGCAGCTCTGGGACTAGCGGGGGGCTCACCGGGGAGCTGTTTTTT.

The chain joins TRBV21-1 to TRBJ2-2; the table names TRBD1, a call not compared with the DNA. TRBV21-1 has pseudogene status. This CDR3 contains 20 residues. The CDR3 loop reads CAANRGCSISGSSGTGELFF. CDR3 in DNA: TGTGCCGCAAACAGGGGGTGCTCGATTTCTGGGTCTTCAGGAACCGGGGAGCTGTTTTTT.

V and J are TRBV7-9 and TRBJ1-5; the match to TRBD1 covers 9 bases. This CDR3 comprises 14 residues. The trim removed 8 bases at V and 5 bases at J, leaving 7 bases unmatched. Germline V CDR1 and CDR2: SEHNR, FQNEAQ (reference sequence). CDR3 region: CASSRGQGYQPQHF. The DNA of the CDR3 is TGTGCCAGCTCTAGGGGACAGGGTTATCAGCCCCAGCATTTT.

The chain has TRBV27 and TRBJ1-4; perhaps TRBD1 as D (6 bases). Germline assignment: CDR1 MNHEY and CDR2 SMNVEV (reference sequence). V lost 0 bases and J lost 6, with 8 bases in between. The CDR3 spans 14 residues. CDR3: CASSLSGADEKLFF. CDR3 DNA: TGTGCCAGCAGTTTATCGGGGGCAGATGAAAAACTGTTTTTT.

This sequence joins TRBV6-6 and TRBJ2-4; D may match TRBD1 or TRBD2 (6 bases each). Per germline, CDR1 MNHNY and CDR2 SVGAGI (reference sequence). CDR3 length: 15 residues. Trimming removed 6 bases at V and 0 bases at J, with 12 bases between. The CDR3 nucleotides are TGTGCCAGCAGACAGGGAGGACCAGCCAAAAACATTCAGTACTTC. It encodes CASRQGGPAKNIQYF.

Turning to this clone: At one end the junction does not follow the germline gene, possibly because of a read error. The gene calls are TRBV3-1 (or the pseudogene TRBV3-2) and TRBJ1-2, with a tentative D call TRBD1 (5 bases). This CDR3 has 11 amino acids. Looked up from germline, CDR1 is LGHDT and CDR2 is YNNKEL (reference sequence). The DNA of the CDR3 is TGTGCCAGCAGCCGCTTTGACAGCCTCCACTTC. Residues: CASSRFDSLHF.